This TCR beta chain stems from a study of regulatory T cells in long-lasting Graves disease. This clonotype was recorded many times. Its antigen is unidentified. Germline V gives CDR1 GTSNPN, CDR2 SVGIG (reference sequence). V lost 0 bases to trimming and J lost 1 base, with 10 bases between them. The length of the CDR3 is 14 residues. The time point here: newly diagnosed GD, antithyroid drugs for less than 3 months. The TCR library was made from RNA that had been extracted from PBMCs in TRIzol. Study-wide results and limits: The study found TRBV28, TRBJ1-2 and TRBJ2-5 favored in persistent disease.

Assembly of TCR beta libraries relied on iRepertoire HTBI primers together with Arm-PCR of CDR3 regions. TCRdb re-called the multiplex PCR reads with MiXCR, one entry per CDR3 protein. Found here are about 430,000 distinct CDR3 sequences, 15% of them singletons; the top ten hold roughly 8%. These data also featured in a second study, about T cells in Graves' hyperthyroidism and ophthalmopathy.

The material was peripheral blood mononuclear cells (PBMCs), obtained at new diagnosis, from a patient treated with antithyroid drugs. The chain couples TRBV30 to TRBJ2-7; D may be TRBD1 (6 bases). This sequence was found in a woman aged 40 to 50 with Graves disease. The CDR3 here is CAWSVGGVSYEQYF. CDR3 nucleotides: TGTGCCTGGAGTGTAGGGGGAGTTTCCTACGAGCAGTACTTC.